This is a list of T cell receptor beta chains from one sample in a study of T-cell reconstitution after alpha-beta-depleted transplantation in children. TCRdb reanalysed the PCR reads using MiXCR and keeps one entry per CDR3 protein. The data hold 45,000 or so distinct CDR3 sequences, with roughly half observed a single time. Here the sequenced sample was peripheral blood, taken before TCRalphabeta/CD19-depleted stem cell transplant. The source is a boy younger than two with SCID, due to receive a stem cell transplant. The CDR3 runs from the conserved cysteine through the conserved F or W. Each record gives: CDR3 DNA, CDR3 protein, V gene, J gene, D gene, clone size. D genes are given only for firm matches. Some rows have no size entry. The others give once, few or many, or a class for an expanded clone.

CDR3 DNA: TGCAGTGCTAGGCCCACCGATACGCAGTATTTT
CDR3 protein: CSARPTDTQYF
V gene: TRBV20-1
J gene: TRBJ2-3
D gene: .
clone size: .

CDR3 DNA: TGTGCCAGCAGTTTTAGGGCCGAGATCAGTCAAGAGACCCAGTACTTC
CDR3 protein: CASSFRAEISQETQYF
V gene: TRBV12-3/TRBV12-4
J gene: TRBJ2-5
D gene: .
clone size: .

CDR3 DNA: TGTGCCAGCAGACGCGGGACAGGGCTGTACGAGCAGTACTTC
CDR3 protein: CASRRGTGLYEQYF
V gene: TRBV6-2/TRBV6-3
J gene: TRBJ2-7
D gene: TRBD1
clone size: .

CDR3 DNA: TGTGCCAGCAGCCTGACGGGGACAGGAAGGGAGCAGTACTTC
CDR3 protein: CASSLTGTGREQYF
V gene: TRBV12-3/TRBV12-4
J gene: TRBJ2-7
D gene: TRBD1
clone size: once

CDR3 DNA: TGTGCCACCTACACACGGGACAGGGGTACCAAAAACATTCAGTACTTC
CDR3 protein: CATYTRDRGTKNIQYF
V gene: TRBV6-2/TRBV6-3
J gene: TRBJ2-4
D gene: TRBD1
clone size: .

CDR3 DNA: TGCGCCAGCAGTTACGACTCCGGAACGGGCGAGCAGTACTTC
CDR3 protein: CASSYDSGTGEQYF
V gene: TRBV5-1
J gene: TRBJ2-7
D gene: .
clone size: many

CDR3 DNA: TGTGCCAGCAGTCGGATTGGAGAGACCCAGTACTTC
CDR3 protein: CASSRIGETQYF
V gene: TRBV6-5
J gene: TRBJ2-5
D gene: .
clone size: few

CDR3 DNA: TGTGCCAGCAGCGTCGGAGGGGACTATGGCTACACCTTC
CDR3 protein: CASSVGGDYGYTF
V gene: TRBV9
J gene: TRBJ1-2
D gene: .
clone size: many

CDR3 DNA: TGCAGTGCTGCATTCGCAGGGGGCGCGACTGAAGCTTTCTTT
CDR3 protein: CSAAFAGGATEAFF
V gene: TRBV20-1
J gene: TRBJ1-1
D gene: TRBD1
clone size: .

CDR3 DNA: TGTGCCAGCAGCTTAGACTGGACAGGGGGAGAGACCCAGTACTTC
CDR3 protein: CASSLDWTGGETQYF
V gene: TRBV7-6
J gene: TRBJ2-5
D gene: TRBD1
clone size: .

CDR3 DNA: TGTGCCAGCAGTTTATTAGCCCCGGGACAGGGGAACACCGGGGAGCTGTTTTTT
CDR3 protein: CASSLLAPGQGNTGELFF
V gene: TRBV28
J gene: TRBJ2-2
D gene: TRBD1
clone size: .

CDR3 DNA: TGTGCCAGCAGGGAGCTAGCGGGAGGCTACAATGAGCAGTTCTTC
CDR3 protein: CASRELAGGYNEQFF
V gene: TRBV5-5
J gene: TRBJ2-1
D gene: TRBD2
clone size: few

CDR3 DNA: TGTGCCAGCAGTCGCCCGGGCGATGAAAAACTGTTTTTT
CDR3 protein: CASSRPGDEKLFF
V gene: TRBV5-4
J gene: TRBJ1-4
D gene: .
clone size: once

CDR3 DNA: TGTGCCAGCAGTTACTCGGGGAGATCTCAAGAGACCCAGTACTTC
CDR3 protein: CASSYSGRSQETQYF
V gene: TRBV6-5
J gene: TRBJ2-5
D gene: .
clone size: .

CDR3 DNA: TGTGCCATCGGGGGCGGGGCGGTTGGTCCAGATACGCAGTATTTT
CDR3 protein: CAIGGGAVGPDTQYF
V gene: TRBV10-3
J gene: TRBJ2-3
D gene: .
clone size: .

CDR3 DNA: TGCAGTGCTAGAGATGTTCAAGGGGTGCGTGAAAAACTGTTTTTT
CDR3 protein: CSARDVQGVREKLFF
V gene: TRBV20-1
J gene: TRBJ1-4
D gene: .
clone size: .

CDR3 DNA: TGTGCCAGCAGCTCGGGACTAGCGGGGGGGAATCCGTATTTT
CDR3 protein: CASSSGLAGGNPYF
V gene: TRBV7-8
J gene: TRBJ2-3
D gene: TRBD2
clone size: once

CDR3 DNA: TGTGCCACCATCCGACAGGGTGAGAGCACTGAAGCTTTCTTT
CDR3 protein: CATIRQGESTEAFF
V gene: TRBV28
J gene: TRBJ1-1
D gene: TRBD1
clone size: .

CDR3 DNA: TGTGCCAGCAGTTCCGATACGCAGTATTTT
CDR3 protein: CASSSDTQYF
V gene: TRBV12-3/TRBV12-4
J gene: TRBJ2-3
D gene: .
clone size: .

CDR3 DNA: TGTGCCAGCAGCGTAGCGGGACACCCTGAAGCTTTCTTT
CDR3 protein: CASSVAGHPEAFF
V gene: TRBV9
J gene: TRBJ1-1
D gene: .
clone size: .

CDR3 DNA: TGTGCCACCAGCAGTTCTGGGCACGAGCAGTACTTC
CDR3 protein: CATSSSGHEQYF
V gene: TRBV15
J gene: TRBJ2-7
D gene: .
clone size: .

CDR3 DNA: TGCGCCAGCAGCCAAACGGGGATTGACAGGGCCAAAAACATTCAGTACTTC
CDR3 protein: CASSQTGIDRAKNIQYF
V gene: TRBV4-3
J gene: TRBJ2-4
D gene: .
clone size: .

CDR3 DNA: TGTGCCAGCAGTGAACAGTGGAGGGACGAGCAGTACTTC
CDR3 protein: CASSEQWRDEQYF
V gene: TRBV25-1
J gene: TRBJ2-7
D gene: .
clone size: .

CDR3 DNA: TGCAGTCTAAACTGGGACGGGACGGGCACTGAAGCTTTCTTT
CDR3 protein: CSLNWDGTGTEAFF
V gene: TRBV20-1
J gene: TRBJ1-1
D gene: .
clone size: .

CDR3 DNA: TGTGCCAGCAGTTCTCTGGGTTACGAGCAGTACTTC
CDR3 protein: CASSSLGYEQYF
V gene: TRBV27
J gene: TRBJ2-7
D gene: .
clone size: many

CDR3 DNA: TGCGCCAGCAGCCAATTCTCCGGACAGACAACAGATACGCAGTATTTT
CDR3 protein: CASSQFSGQTTDTQYF
V gene: TRBV4-3
J gene: TRBJ2-3
D gene: .
clone size: .

CDR3 DNA: TGTGCCAGCAGCCATGATACGGGGGGAACAGATACGCAGTATTTT
CDR3 protein: CASSHDTGGTDTQYF
V gene: TRBV3-1
J gene: TRBJ2-3
D gene: TRBD2
clone size: .

CDR3 DNA: TGTGCCAGCAGCTTAGGGTGGTCGAGGACTGAAGCTTTCTTT
CDR3 protein: CASSLGWSRTEAFF
V gene: TRBV7-6
J gene: TRBJ1-1
D gene: .
clone size: once

CDR3 DNA: TGTGCCAGCAGCCCGCGGGAGAGGGAGCAGTACTTC
CDR3 protein: CASSPREREQYF
V gene: TRBV3-1
J gene: TRBJ2-7
D gene: TRBD2
clone size: few

CDR3 DNA: TGCGCCAGCAGCCACAGGATTCAAAGCGGGGGGCGAACGAACACCGGGGAGCTGTTTTTT
CDR3 protein: CASSHRIQSGGRTNTGELFF
V gene: TRBV4-1
J gene: TRBJ2-2
D gene: TRBD2
clone size: .

CDR3 DNA: TGTGCCAGCAGTCAAGGGACAGGGTTTCAGCCCCAGCATTTT
CDR3 protein: CASSQGTGFQPQHF
V gene: TRBV12-3/TRBV12-4
J gene: TRBJ1-5
D gene: TRBD1
clone size: .

CDR3 DNA: TGTGCCAGCAGCGTAGGGGACGCCCTTAACTATGGCTACACCTTC
CDR3 protein: CASSVGDALNYGYTF
V gene: TRBV9
J gene: TRBJ1-2
D gene: .
clone size: .

CDR3 DNA: TGCGCCAGCAGCCAAGCGGGCAGGCTAAGTTTTAGAGGCTACACCTTC
CDR3 protein: CASSQAGRLSFRGYTF
V gene: TRBV4-3
J gene: TRBJ1-2
D gene: .
clone size: .

CDR3 DNA: TGTGCCAGCAGCTTACCGGGATGGGACACTGAAGCTTTCTTT
CDR3 protein: CASSLPGWDTEAFF
V gene: TRBV7-2
J gene: TRBJ1-1
D gene: .
clone size: .

CDR3 DNA: TGCGCCAGCAGCCAGAGGGGGCCCACAGATACGCAGTATTTT
CDR3 protein: CASSQRGPTDTQYF
V gene: TRBV5-1
J gene: TRBJ2-3
D gene: TRBD1
clone size: few

CDR3 DNA: TGTGCCAGCAGTTTATGGCTAGCCAGCTCTGGGGCCAACGTCCTGACTTTC
CDR3 protein: CASSLWLASSGANVLTF
V gene: TRBV12-3/TRBV12-4
J gene: TRBJ2-6
D gene: .
clone size: .

CDR3 DNA: TGTGCCAGCAGAATTACAACAGGGGGGGAGGCCGGGGAGCTGTTTTTT
CDR3 protein: CASRITTGGEAGELFF
V gene: TRBV12-3/TRBV12-4
J gene: TRBJ2-2
D gene: .
clone size: .

CDR3 DNA: TGTGCCAGCAGCCAAGATTCCCCCTCTGGGGCCAACGTCCTGACTTTC
CDR3 protein: CASSQDSPSGANVLTF
V gene: TRBV4-2
J gene: TRBJ2-6
D gene: .
clone size: few

CDR3 DNA: TGTGTCAGCAGCAAAGGGACAGAGCGGAAAGAGACCCAGTACTTC
CDR3 protein: CVSSKGTERKETQYF
V gene: TRBV7-9
J gene: TRBJ2-5
D gene: TRBD1
clone size: .

CDR3 DNA: TGTGCTAGCAGCCCTGGACAGAGAATCTCTGGGGCCAACGTCCTGACTTTC
CDR3 protein: CASSPGQRISGANVLTF
V gene: TRBV7-7
J gene: TRBJ2-6
D gene: .
clone size: .

CDR3 DNA: TGCGCCAGCAGCCCCTTGGGGCTAGCGGGACCAGATACGCAGTATTTT
CDR3 protein: CASSPLGLAGPDTQYF
V gene: TRBV5-1
J gene: TRBJ2-3
D gene: TRBD2
clone size: .

CDR3 DNA: TGTGCCAGCAGCTTAGGGTGGGCGGGCCCTGGGGAGACCCAGTACTTC
CDR3 protein: CASSLGWAGPGETQYF
V gene: TRBV7-2
J gene: TRBJ2-5
D gene: .
clone size: few

CDR3 DNA: TGCGCCAGCGAGGGACAGGGCGATGAGCAGTTCTTC
CDR3 protein: CASEGQGDEQFF
V gene: TRBV10-2
J gene: TRBJ2-1
D gene: TRBD1
clone size: few